The 22 T cell receptor beta chains given below trace back to one sample, sequenced in a study of T cell repertoires in cytomegalovirus infection. TCRdb used MiXCR to reprocess the reads, holding one entry per CDR3 protein. Here the sample spans 300,000 or so distinct CDR3 sequences, about 26% being singletons. Sequences were obtained from PBMCs. The source is a human donor in good health (CMV status not recorded). Some clones in this sample may be carry-over from other donors' samples.

CDR3 region: CSAGRDRGSYEQYF. The CDR3, as DNA: TGCAGTGCGGGGCGGGACAGGGGCTCCTACGAGCAGTACTTC. The V gene is TRBV20-1, the J gene TRBJ2-7; 10 bases agree with TRBD1. The CDR3 runs to 14 residues. J was trimmed by 0 bases and V by 6 bases; bases with no gene match: 5. The germline V gene encodes CDR1 DFQATT and CDR2 SNEGSKA (reference sequence).

The gene calls are TRBV9 and TRBJ2-1; TRBD2 matches 7 bases. CDR1 is SGDLS, CDR2 YYNGEE, per germline. Trimming cost V 0 bases and J 9 bases; bases outside gene matches: 9. This CDR3 is 15 amino acids long. CDR3 in DNA: TGTGCCAGCAGCGTAGTGTCTAGCGGACGGACTGAGCAGTTCTTC. It yields the protein CASSVVSSGRTEQFF.

The rearrangement links TRBV24-1 to TRBJ2-4, with D perhaps matching TRBD1 or TRBD2 (5 bases each). V lost 7 bases and J 6 bases, leaving 9 bases between the germline ends. The CDR3 extends over 12 amino acids. CDR1 is KGHDR and CDR2 is SFDVKD in the germline V gene. The CDR3 region is CATRDGANIQYF. For the CDR3, the DNA is TGTGCCACCAGGGACGGGGCAAACATTCAGTACTTC.

This clonotype was picked up many times. This rearrangement joins TRBV7-2 to TRBJ2-1; no firm D call. V lost 4 bases to trimming and J lost 0 bases, with 4 bases between them. The CDR3 extends over 13 amino acids. Germline V lookup: CDR1 SGHTA, CDR2 FQGNSA. Written as DNA, the CDR3 is TGTGCCAGCAGCTCGTACTCCTACAATGAGCAGTTCTTC. Its protein is CASSSYSYNEQFF.

This clonotype was counted many times. The chain's CDR3 is CASSLMVSQETQYF. In DNA form, the CDR3 reads TGTGCCAGCAGCTTAATGGTCTCGCAAGAGACCCAGTACTTC. V is TRBV7-8 and J is TRBJ2-5; D remains unclear. From germline, CDR1 is SGHVS and CDR2 FQNEAQ. V was shortened by 2 bases and J by 2 bases, with 9 bases between the two germline ends. This CDR3 has 14 residues.

This clonotype occurred a few times. This chain links TRBV28 with TRBJ2-1; 8 nucleotides agree with TRBD2. Trimming at V came to 6 bases and at J to 0 bases, leaving 1 base not matched to a gene. Looked up from germline, CDR1 is MDHEN and CDR2 is SYDVKM. CDR3 size: 14 residues. The chain's CDR3 is CASRSGSSYNEQFF. CDR3 nucleotide sequence: TGTGCCAGCAGGAGCGGGAGCTCCTACAATGAGCAGTTCTTC.

V gene TRBV5-1 combines with J gene TRBJ2-7; no clear D gene. Deletions cut 6 bases from V and 2 bases from J, with 12 bases between. Germline CDR1 SGHRS, CDR2 YFSETQ. This CDR3 is built from 13 residues. CDR3 region: CASMGRSTYEQYF. The CDR3 DNA sequence: TGCGCCAGCATGGGCAGGTCAACCTACGAGCAGTACTTC.

The sample holds one count of this clonotype. An end of the junction does not agree with germline; a read error may underlie this. V and J are TRBV5-3 and TRBJ1-5, with 10 positions matching TRBD1. Being an ORF, TRBV5-3 has a function that is uncertain. The CDR3 sequence is 17 residues long. The CDR3 nucleotides are TGTGCCAGCAGCTTGGGAACTTCCGGGACAGGGGTTCAGCCCCAGCATTTT. As protein: CASSLGTSGTGVQPQHF.

This clonotype was counted a few times. This chain links TRBV28 with TRBJ1-6; D is ambiguous. The CDR3 totals 15 residues. Trimming pared 1 base from V and 5 bases from J, leaving 9 bases between. CDR1 and CDR2 from the germline V gene are MDHEN and SYDVKM. CDR3: CASSLSQLDNSPLHF. DNA for the CDR3: TGTGCCAGCAGTTTATCGCAGCTCGATAATTCACCCCTCCACTTT.

This clonotype was seen repeatedly, ten times or more. CDR3 in DNA: TGTGCCAGCAGCTTGATGGGCACTACCACTGAAGCTTTCTTT. Its protein is CASSLMGTTTEAFF. This rearrangement joins TRBV7-2 to TRBJ1-1, with unresolved D. The V gene lost 3 bases and the J gene lost 4 bases, with 12 bases spanning the gap. CDR1 and CDR2 from the germline V gene are SGHTA and FQGNSA. CDR3 length equals 14 residues.

This clonotype has ten or more counts. The CDR3 DNA follows: TGTGCCAGCAGCTTAGATTTCACAGAGAATTCACCCCTCCACTTT. Translated, it gives CASSLDFTENSPLHF. This sequence joins TRBV11-2 and TRBJ1-6; D ambiguous. The CDR3 length is 15 residues. Looked up from germline, CDR1 is SGHAT and CDR2 is FQNNGV. Trimming took off 0 bases at V and 7 bases at J, with 10 bases between the two ends.

As to this clonotype: With a much larger clone just one base away, this may be a read error. The chain uses TRBV7-9 and TRBJ1-4; a possible D gene is TRBD1 (5 bases). Trimming left V 8 bases short and J 2 bases short, with 12 bases between. Germline V gives CDR1 SEHNR, CDR2 FQNEAQ (reference sequence). CDR3 size: 14 residues. Here the CDR3 DNA reads TGTGCCAGCCGCCTCTGGGGGACTAATGAAAAACTGTTTTTT. Amino acid sequence: CASRLWGTNEKLFF.

This clonotype was counted at least ten times. The chain couples TRBV7-2 to TRBJ2-1, with a weak D call TRBD2 (7 bases). The germline gives CDR1 SGHTA, CDR2 FQGNSA. This CDR3 has 14 residues. Deletions cut 8 bases from V and 3 bases from J, with 14 bases between. The CDR3 nucleotides are TGTGCCAGCGACGAGGGGGGGGGCTACAATGAGCAGTTCTTC. Translating gives CASDEGGGYNEQFF.

J is TRBJ2-7 and V is TRBV7-2; D ambiguous. CDR1 SGHTA and CDR2 FQGNSA come from the germline V gene. Trimming removed 3 bases at V and 2 bases at J, with 11 bases between. CDR3 length equals 14 residues. CDR3 DNA sequence: TGTGCCAGCAGCTTCGAACCTTGGGCCTACGAGCAGTACTTC. Translation: CASSFEPWAYEQYF.

The genes are TRBV7-2 and TRBJ2-4, with D perhaps assigned TRBD1 or TRBD2 (6 bases each). Per germline, CDR1 SGHTA and CDR2 FQGNSA. Trimming left V 1 base short and J 3 bases short, with 16 bases between. The CDR3 extends over 17 amino acids. The CDR3 loop is CASSLVGGGGVKNIQYF. DNA of the CDR3: TGTGCCAGCAGCTTAGTAGGGGGAGGTGGGGTCAAAAACATTCAGTACTTC.

In its sample, this clonotype was seen a few times. The rearrangement uses TRBV5-6 and TRBJ2-2; 7 bases align to TRBD1. V lost 4 bases to trimming and J lost 8 bases; unmatched junction nucleotides: 11. This CDR3 has 15 residues. Germline loops: CDR1 SGHDT, CDR2 YYEEEE. CDR3 sequence: CASSLLGQSSGELFF. Here the CDR3 DNA reads TGTGCCAGCAGCCTCTTGGGACAGAGCTCGGGGGAGCTGTTTTTT.

The chain carries TRBV28 and TRBJ2-1, with 9 bases identical to TRBD1. CDR3 length: 14 amino acids. Germline trimming cut 6 bases from V and 4 bases from J; bases unmatched to any gene: 4. In germline, CDR1 is MDHEN, CDR2 SYDVKM. The CDR3 loop reads CASRTGGPYNEQFF. The CDR3 DNA is TGTGCCAGCAGGACAGGGGGACCATACAATGAGCAGTTCTTC.

This chain uses TRBV28 with TRBJ2-5; 10 bases align to TRBD1. The CDR3 runs to 14 residues. CDR1 and CDR2 (germline): MDHEN, SYDVKM. With V trimmed by 4 bases and J by 9 bases, 8 bases remained unmatched. CDR3 DNA: TGTGCCAGCAGTTCTCGGACAGGGGGAGGTTCCCAGTACTTC. Translating it yields CASSSRTGGGSQYF.

The chain uses TRBV7-2 and TRBJ2-1; 11 nucleotides line up with TRBD2. With V trimmed by 4 bases and J by 3 bases, 5 bases remained unmatched. Germline CDR1 reads SGHTA; CDR2 reads FQGNSA. The CDR3 is 16 amino acids. The CDR3 sequence is CASSSAGTSGYNEQFF. The CDR3 region has the DNA TGTGCCAGCAGCTCGGCCGGGACTAGCGGCTACAATGAGCAGTTCTTC. Complete variable domain (other parts from reference TRBV7-2 and TRBJ2-1): GAGVSQSPSNKVTEKGKDVELRCDPISGHTALYWYRQSLGQGLEFLIYFQGNSAPDKSGLPSDRFSAERTGGSVSTLTIQRTQQEDSAVYLCASSSAGTSGYNEQFFGPGTRLTVL.

V and J are TRBV29-1 and TRBJ2-7; D tentatively reads TRBD1 or TRBD2 (5 bases each). The V gene lost 8 bases and the J gene lost 2 bases, with 10 bases spanning the gap. CDR1 is SQVTM and CDR2 is ANQGSEA in the germline V gene. The CDR3 covers 11 residues. The CDR3 DNA reads TGCAGCATCGGGGCCACCTACGAGCAGTACTTC. Translated: CSIGATYEQYF.

The table lists this clonotype with many counts. This chain links TRBV28 with TRBJ2-7; TRBD1 agrees at 7 bases. V shed 6 bases, J shed 6 bases, and the junction held 5 bases outside the gene matches. Per the germline V gene, CDR1 is MDHEN and CDR2 is SYDVKM. The CDR3 has 12 amino acids. The CDR3 DNA reads TGTGCCAGCAGCTTCGGGACAGTCGAGCAGTACTTC. Protein: CASSFGTVEQYF. Together with reference TRBV28 and TRBJ2-7, the CDR3 gives the full variable domain: DVKVTQSSRYLVKRTGEKVFLECVQDMDHENMFWYRQDPGLGLRLIYFSYDVKMKEKGDIPEGYSVSREKKERFSLILESASTNQTSMYLCASSFGTVEQYFGPGTRLTVT.

This chain connects TRBV6-4 to TRBJ2-3; 11 nucleotides align to TRBD2. CDR3 length: 13 residues. Trimming removed 2 bases from V and 14 bases from J; junction bases left unmatched: 6. Germline V lookup: CDR1 MRHNA, CDR2 SNTAGT. CDR3 sequence: CASSDPGLAGLYF. The CDR3 DNA is TGTGCCAGCAGTGACCCCGGACTAGCGGGTCTGTATTTT.